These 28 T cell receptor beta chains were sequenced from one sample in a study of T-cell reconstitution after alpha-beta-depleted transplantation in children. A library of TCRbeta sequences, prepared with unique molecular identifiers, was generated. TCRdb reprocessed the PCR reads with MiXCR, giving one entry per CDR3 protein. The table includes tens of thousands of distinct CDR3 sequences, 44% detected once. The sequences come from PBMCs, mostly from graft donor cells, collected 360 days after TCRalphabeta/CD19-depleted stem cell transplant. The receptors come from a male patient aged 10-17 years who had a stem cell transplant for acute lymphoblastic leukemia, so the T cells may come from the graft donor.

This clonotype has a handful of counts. As DNA, the CDR3 is TGCGCCAGCAGCCCGAGGACAGGTGGGGACGAGCAGTACTTC. Translated: CASSPRTGGDEQYF. The rearrangement links TRBV5-1 to TRBJ2-7; 7 positions match TRBD1. CDR1 is SGHRS and CDR2 is YFSETQ in the germline V gene. The CDR3 contains 14 residues. J was trimmed by 5 bases and V by 4 bases; bases with no gene match: 9.

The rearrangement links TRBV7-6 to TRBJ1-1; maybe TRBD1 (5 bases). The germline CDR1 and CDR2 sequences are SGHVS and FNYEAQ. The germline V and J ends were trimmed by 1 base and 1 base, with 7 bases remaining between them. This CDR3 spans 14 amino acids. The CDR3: CASSLVRANTEAFF. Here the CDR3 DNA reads TGTGCCAGCAGCTTAGTCAGGGCGAACACTGAAGCTTTCTTT.

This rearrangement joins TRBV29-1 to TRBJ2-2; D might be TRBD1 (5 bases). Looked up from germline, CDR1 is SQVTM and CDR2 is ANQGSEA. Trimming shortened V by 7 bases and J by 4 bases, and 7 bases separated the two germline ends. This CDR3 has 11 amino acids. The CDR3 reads CSAQGTGELFF. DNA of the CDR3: TGCAGCGCCCAGGGCACCGGGGAGCTGTTTTTT.

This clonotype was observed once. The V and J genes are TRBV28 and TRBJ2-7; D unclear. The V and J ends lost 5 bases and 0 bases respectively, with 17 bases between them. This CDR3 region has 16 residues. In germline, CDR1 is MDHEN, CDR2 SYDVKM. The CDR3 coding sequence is TGTGCCAGCAGTCCCCTCCACTACCGAAGCTCCTACGAGCAGTACTTC. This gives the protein CASSPLHYRSSYEQYF.

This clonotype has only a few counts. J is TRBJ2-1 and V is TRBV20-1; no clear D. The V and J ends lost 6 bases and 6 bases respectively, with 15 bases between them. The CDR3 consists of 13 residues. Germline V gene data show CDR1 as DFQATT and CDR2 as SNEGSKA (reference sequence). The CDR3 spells CSARLVGRNEQFF. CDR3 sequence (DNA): TGCAGTGCACGGCTAGTAGGTCGCAATGAGCAGTTCTTC.

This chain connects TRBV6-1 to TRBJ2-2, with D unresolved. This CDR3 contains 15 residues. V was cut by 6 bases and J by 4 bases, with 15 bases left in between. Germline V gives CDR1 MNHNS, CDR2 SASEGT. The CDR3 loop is CASSRTRTSTGELFF. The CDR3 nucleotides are TGTGCCAGCAGCCGTACCAGGACGAGCACCGGGGAGCTGTTTTTT.

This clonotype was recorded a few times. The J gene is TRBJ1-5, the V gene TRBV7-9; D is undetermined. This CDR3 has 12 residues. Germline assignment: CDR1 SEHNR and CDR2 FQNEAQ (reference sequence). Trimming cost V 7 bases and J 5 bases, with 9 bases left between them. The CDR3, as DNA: TGTGCCAGCACCTTCGGGGATCAGCCCCAGCATTTT. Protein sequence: CASTFGDQPQHF.

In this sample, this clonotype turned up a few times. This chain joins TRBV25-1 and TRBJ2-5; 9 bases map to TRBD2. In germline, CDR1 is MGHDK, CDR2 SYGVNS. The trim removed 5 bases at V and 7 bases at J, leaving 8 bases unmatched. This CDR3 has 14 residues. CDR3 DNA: TGTGCCAGCAGTTCCGCGGGAGGGTCTGGGACCCAGTACTTC. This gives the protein CASSSAGGSGTQYF.

The CDR3 protein is CASSLPGDMGYTF. The CDR3 nucleotides read TGTGCCAGCAGTTTACCTGGAGACATGGGCTACACCTTC. The chain uses TRBV27 and TRBJ1-2; D unclear. The CDR3 has 13 residues. V was pared by 2 bases and J by 8 bases, with 12 bases between. Germline V gene data show CDR1 as MNHEY and CDR2 as SMNVEV (reference sequence).

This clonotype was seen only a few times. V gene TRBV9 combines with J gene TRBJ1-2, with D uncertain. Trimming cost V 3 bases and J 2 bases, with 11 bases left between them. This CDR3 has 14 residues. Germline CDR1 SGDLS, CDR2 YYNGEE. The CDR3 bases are TGTGCCAGCAGCGCCCCGGGCAGGAACTATGGCTACACCTTC. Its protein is CASSAPGRNYGYTF.

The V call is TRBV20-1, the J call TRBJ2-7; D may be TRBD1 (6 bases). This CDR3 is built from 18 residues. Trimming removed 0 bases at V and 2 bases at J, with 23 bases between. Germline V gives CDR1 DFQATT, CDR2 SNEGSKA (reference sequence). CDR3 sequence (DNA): TGCAGTGCTAGAGATTTGAGAGGGGGTCTACTGCAAACCTACGAGCAGTACTTC. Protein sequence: CSARDLRGGLLQTYEQYF.

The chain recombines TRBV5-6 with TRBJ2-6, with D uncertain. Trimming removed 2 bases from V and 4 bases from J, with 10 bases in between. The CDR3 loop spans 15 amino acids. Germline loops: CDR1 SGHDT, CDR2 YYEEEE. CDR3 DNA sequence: TGTGCCAGCAGCTTTTGGCTTTTCGGGGCCAACGTCCTGACTTTC. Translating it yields CASSFWLFGANVLTF.

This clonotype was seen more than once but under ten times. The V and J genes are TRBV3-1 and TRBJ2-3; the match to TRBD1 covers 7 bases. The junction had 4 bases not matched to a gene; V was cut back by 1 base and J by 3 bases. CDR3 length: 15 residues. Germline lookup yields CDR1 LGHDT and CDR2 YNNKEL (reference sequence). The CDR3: CASSQVPGGTDTQYF. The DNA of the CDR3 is TGTGCCAGCAGCCAAGTCCCAGGGGGTACAGATACGCAGTATTTT.

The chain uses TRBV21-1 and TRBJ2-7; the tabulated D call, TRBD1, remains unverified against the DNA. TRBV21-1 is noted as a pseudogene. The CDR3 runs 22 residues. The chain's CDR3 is CASSKEGETGAPQSTLTYEQYF. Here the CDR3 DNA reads TGTGCCAGCAGCAAAGAGGGGGAGACAGGCGCCCCCCAATCGACCCTTACCTACGAGCAGTACTTC.

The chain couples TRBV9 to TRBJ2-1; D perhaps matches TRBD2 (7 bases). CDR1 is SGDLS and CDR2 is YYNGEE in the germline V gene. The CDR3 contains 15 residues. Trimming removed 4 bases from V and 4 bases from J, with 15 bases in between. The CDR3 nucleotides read TGTGCCAGCAGCCTAGGGGGGGACACTTACAATGAGCAGTTCTTC. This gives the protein CASSLGGDTYNEQFF. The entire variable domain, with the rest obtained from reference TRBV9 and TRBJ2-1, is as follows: DSGVTQTPKHLITATGQRVTLRCSPRSGDLSVYWYQQSLDQGLQFLIQYYNGEERAKGNILERFSAQQFPDLHSELNLSSLELGDSALYFCASSLGGDTYNEQFFGPGTRLTVL.

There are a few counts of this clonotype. The CDR3 reads CASSLYGSNQPQHF. CDR3 coding DNA: TGTGCCAGCAGCTTATACGGCTCCAATCAGCCCCAGCATTTT. The rearrangement links TRBV7-8 to TRBJ1-5; no firm D call. Trimming took 2 bases from V and 3 from J, leaving 8 bases between them. Per germline, CDR1 SGHVS and CDR2 FQNEAQ. The CDR3 has 14 residues.

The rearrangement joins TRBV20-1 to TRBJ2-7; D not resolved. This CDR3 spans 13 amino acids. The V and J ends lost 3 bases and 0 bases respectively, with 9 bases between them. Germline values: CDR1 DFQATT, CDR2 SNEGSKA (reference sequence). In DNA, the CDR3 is TGCAGTGCTAGTGCCAGCGCCTCCTACGAGCAGTACTTC. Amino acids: CSASASASYEQYF.

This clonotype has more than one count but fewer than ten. CDR3 in amino acids: CASSPTGTGVNNEQFF. CDR3 in DNA: TGTGCCAGTAGTCCAACAGGGACAGGGGTGAACAATGAGCAGTTCTTC. The chain uses TRBV19 and TRBJ2-1, with 10 bases matching TRBD1. This CDR3 has 16 amino acids. CDR1 is LNHDA, CDR2 SQIVND, per germline (reference sequence). Trimming cost V 5 bases and J 5 bases; bases outside gene matches: 9.

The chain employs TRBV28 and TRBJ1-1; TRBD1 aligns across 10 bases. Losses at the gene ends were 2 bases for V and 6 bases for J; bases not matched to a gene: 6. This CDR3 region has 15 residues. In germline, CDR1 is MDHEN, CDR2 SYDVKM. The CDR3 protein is CASSLRGQGTPEAFF. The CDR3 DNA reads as TGTGCCAGCAGTTTACGGGGACAGGGGACCCCTGAAGCTTTCTTT.

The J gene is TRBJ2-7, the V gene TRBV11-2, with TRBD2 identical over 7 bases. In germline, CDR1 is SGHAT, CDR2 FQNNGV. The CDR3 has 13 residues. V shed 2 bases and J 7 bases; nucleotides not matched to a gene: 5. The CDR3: CASSLPAGYEQYF. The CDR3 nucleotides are TGTGCCAGCAGCTTACCAGCGGGGTATGAGCAGTACTTC. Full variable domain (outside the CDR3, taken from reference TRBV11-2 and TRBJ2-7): EAGVAQSPRYKIIEKRQSVAFWCNPISGHATLYWYQQILGQGPKLLIQFQNNGVVDDSQLPKDRFSAERLKGVDSTLKIQPAKLEDSAVYLCASSLPAGYEQYFGPGTRLTVT.

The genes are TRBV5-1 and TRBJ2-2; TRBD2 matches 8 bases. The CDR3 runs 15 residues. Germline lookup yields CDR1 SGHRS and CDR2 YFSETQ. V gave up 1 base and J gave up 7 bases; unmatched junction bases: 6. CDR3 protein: CASSLTGLGDGELFF. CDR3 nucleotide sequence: TGCGCCAGCAGCTTGACGGGACTAGGTGACGGGGAGCTGTTTTTT.

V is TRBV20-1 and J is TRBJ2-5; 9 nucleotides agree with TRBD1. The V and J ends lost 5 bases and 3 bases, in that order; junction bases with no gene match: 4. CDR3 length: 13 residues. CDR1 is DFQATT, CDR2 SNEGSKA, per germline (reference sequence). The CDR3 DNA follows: TGCAGTGCTCCGGGACAGGGTAAAGAGACCCAGTACTTC. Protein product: CSAPGQGKETQYF.

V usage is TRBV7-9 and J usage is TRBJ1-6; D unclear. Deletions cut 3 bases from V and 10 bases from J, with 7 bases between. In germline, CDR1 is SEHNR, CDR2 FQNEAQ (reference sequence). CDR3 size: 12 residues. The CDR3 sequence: CASSLGGSPLHF. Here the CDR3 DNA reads TGTGCCAGCAGCTTGGGTGGGTCACCCCTCCACTTT.

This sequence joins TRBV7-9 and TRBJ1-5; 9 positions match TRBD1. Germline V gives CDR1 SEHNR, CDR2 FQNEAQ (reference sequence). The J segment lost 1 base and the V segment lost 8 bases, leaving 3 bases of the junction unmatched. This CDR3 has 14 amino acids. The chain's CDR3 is CASSGQGSNQPQHF. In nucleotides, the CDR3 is TGTGCCAGCTCTGGACAGGGGAGCAATCAGCCCCAGCATTTT.

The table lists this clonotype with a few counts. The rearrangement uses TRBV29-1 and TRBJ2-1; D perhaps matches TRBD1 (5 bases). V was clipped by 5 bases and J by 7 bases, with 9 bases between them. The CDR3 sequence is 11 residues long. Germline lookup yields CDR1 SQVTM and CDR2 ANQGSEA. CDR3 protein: CSVPRGNEQFF. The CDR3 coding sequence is TGCAGCGTTCCTAGGGGAAATGAGCAGTTCTTC.

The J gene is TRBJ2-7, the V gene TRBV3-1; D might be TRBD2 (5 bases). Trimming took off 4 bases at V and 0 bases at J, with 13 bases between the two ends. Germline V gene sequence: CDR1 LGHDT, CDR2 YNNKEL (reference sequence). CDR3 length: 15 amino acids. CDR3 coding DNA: TGTGCCAGCAGCCTCAAAGCGGAACCCTCCTACGAGCAGTACTTC. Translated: CASSLKAEPSYEQYF.

The CDR3 DNA reads TGCAGCGTTGAAATCCAGGGGGAGACCCAGTACTTC. It specifies CSVEIQGETQYF. The gene calls are TRBV29-1 and TRBJ2-5, with a weak D call TRBD1 (6 bases). V lost 2 bases and J 5 bases, leaving 9 bases between the germline ends. The CDR3 covers 12 residues. The germline V gene encodes CDR1 SQVTM and CDR2 ANQGSEA. The variable domain in full, completed from reference TRBV29-1 and TRBJ2-5, reads SAVISQKPSRDICQRGTSLTIQCQVDSQVTMMFWYRQQPGQSLTLIATANQGSEATYESGFVIDKFPISRPNLTFSTLTVSNMSPEDSSIYLCSVEIQGETQYFGPGTRLLVL.

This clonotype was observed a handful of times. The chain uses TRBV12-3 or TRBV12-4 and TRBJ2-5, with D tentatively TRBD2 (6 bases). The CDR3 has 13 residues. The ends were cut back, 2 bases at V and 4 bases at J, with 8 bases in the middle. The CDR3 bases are TGTGCCAGCAGTTTATCGGGGGTAGAGACCCAGTACTTC. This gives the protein CASSLSGVETQYF.